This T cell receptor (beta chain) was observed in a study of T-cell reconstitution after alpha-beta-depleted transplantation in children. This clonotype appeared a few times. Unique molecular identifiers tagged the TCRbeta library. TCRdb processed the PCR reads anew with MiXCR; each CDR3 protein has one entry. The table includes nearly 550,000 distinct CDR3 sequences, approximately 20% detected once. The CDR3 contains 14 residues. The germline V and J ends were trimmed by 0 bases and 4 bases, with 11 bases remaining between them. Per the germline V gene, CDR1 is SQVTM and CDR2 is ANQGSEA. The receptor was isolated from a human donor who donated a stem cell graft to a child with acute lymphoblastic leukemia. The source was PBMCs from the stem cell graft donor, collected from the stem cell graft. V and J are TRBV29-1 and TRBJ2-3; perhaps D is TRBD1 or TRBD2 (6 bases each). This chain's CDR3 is CSVEENREADTQYF. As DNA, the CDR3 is TGCAGCGTTGAAGAAAACAGGGAGGCAGATACGCAGTATTTT.